The sequence of this TCR beta chain was determined in a study of long-term antiretroviral therapy in people with HIV. The germline gives CDR1 MGHRA, CDR2 YSYEKL. V was trimmed by 2 bases and J by 2 bases, leaving 7 bases between them. The CDR3 has 14 residues. An immunoSEQ assay, version v3.0, was performed at survey level. Assay: immunoSEQ multiplex PCR; the TCRdb copy retains only in-frame clones and omits some. Seen here are about 25,000 clones, over 70% observed once, and the top ten hold 11%. Each specimen consisted of about 1-10 million cryopreserved PBMC prior to extraction of DNA. This receptor was identified in a man aged 25 to 40 with HIV. The specimen comprised unsorted PBMCs, sampled 2.1 years after starting antiretroviral therapy. The chain is built from TRBV4-1 and TRBJ2-4; D not certain. CDR3 DNA: TGCGCCAGCAGCCAACGGTCTCCCAAAAACATTCAGTACTTC. Translating gives CASSQRSPKNIQYF.